This TCR beta chain was observed in a study of PD-L1 blockade in urothelial cancer. As for the study in general: The authors examined blood 3 weeks (second dose) and 6 weeks after treatment start. Median blood clonality was around 0.08, with 75,000 to 90,000 unique TCRs.

Each PCR reaction had synthetic TCR analog templates spiked into it. Sequenced by immunoSEQ multiplex PCR; TCRdb stores in-frame clones only, minus some. The table has more than 60,000 clones, about nine tenths seen once; the top ten hold approximately 10%. Germline V gene data show CDR1 as SGHDN and CDR2 as FVKESK. The CDR3 sequence is 12 residues long. V shed 4 bases and J 13 bases; nucleotides not matched to a gene: 2. Stated time point: peripheral blood 6 weeks after treatment start. This chain connects TRBV14 to TRBJ2-4, with 12 bases that match TRBD2. The material sequenced was PBMCs, taken around atezolizumab (anti-PD-L1) treatment. The TCR was taken from a man between 60 and 75 years old with urothelial cancer. In nucleotides, the CDR3 is TGTGCCAGCAGCCGACTAGCGGGGGAACAGTACTTC. Protein: CASSRLAGEQYF.